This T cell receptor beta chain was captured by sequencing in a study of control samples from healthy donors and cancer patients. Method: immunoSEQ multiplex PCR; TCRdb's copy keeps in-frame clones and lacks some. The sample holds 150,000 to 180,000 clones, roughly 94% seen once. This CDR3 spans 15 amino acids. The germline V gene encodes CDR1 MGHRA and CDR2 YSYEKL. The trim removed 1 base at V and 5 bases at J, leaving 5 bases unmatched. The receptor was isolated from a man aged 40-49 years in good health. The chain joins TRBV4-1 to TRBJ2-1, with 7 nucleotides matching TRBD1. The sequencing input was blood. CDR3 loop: CASSQGPGTDNEQFF. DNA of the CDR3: TGCGCCAGCAGCCAAGGCCCCGGGACAGACAATGAGCAGTTCTTC.